This T cell receptor beta chain was sequenced for a study of blood T cell repertoires in COVID-19. The wider study: The United States, Italy and Spain were the sources of the acute and convalescent COVID-19 samples.

Original handling: Amplification of reference gene primers was used by the study to estimate nucleated cell counts. The data were produced by immunoSEQ multiplex PCR, yet TCRdb's version contains in-frame clones alone and is incomplete. V and J calls and clone size follow that table, whereas D and trimming were derived from the DNA. The sample lists 35,000 to 50,000 clones; roughly 87% were seen once. The V and J ends lost 5 bases and 7 bases respectively, with 18 bases between them. This CDR3 is built from 15 residues. CDR1 and CDR2 (germline): SGHTA, FQGNSA. The gene calls are TRBV7-2 and TRBJ2-1; D might be TRBD2 (6 bases). Sequenced material: peripheral blood. The origin of this receptor is a man aged 55 to 69 with active COVID-19. CDR3 nucleotides: TGTGCCAGCAGCGCACCGGGGGTCTGGCGAAATGAGCAGTTCTTC. Translation gives CASSAPGVWRNEQFF. Full variable domain (remainder filled in from reference TRBV7-2 and TRBJ2-1): GAGVSQSPSNKVTEKGKDVELRCDPISGHTALYWYRQSLGQGLEFLIYFQGNSAPDKSGLPSDRFSAERTGGSVSTLTIQRTQQEDSAVYLCASSAPGVWRNEQFFGPGTRLTVL.